What follows are 18 T cell receptor beta chains derived from one specimen sequenced in a study of blood T cell repertoires in COVID-19. The protocol was immunoSEQ multiplex PCR, while the TCRdb copy is restricted to in-frame clones and leaves out a portion. This sample has 45,000 to 50,000 clones, with over 65% found just once. Sample: peripheral blood. The source is a woman aged 55-75 years with acute or convalescent COVID-19.

J is TRBJ2-2 and V is TRBV19, with TRBD2 as a possible D gene (6 bases). CDR1 is LNHDA, CDR2 SQIVND, per germline (reference sequence). The CDR3 length is 16 residues. Trimming cost V 6 bases and J 0 bases, with 14 bases left between them. The CDR3 protein is CASREAGLTNTGELFF. The DNA for the CDR3 is TGTGCCAGTAGGGAAGCGGGCTTAACGAACACCGGGGAGCTGTTTTTT.

The V and J genes are TRBV2 and TRBJ2-5, with 9 bases that match TRBD2. After removal of 5 bases from V and 2 bases from J, the junction contained 9 bases not matched to a gene. Per germline, CDR1 SNHLY and CDR2 FYNNEI. This CDR3 contains 16 residues. CDR3 in DNA: TGTGCCAGCAGTTTCTCTAGCGGGAACTCTCAAGAGACCCAGTACTTC. Protein product: CASSFSSGNSQETQYF.

In its sample, this clone was seen once. The genes are TRBV10-3 and TRBJ2-5; TRBD2 agrees at 10 bases. Trimming at V came to 4 bases and at J to 6 bases, leaving 8 bases not matched to a gene. The CDR3 extends over 15 amino acids. Germline CDR1 and CDR2: ENHRY and SYGVKD. CDR3 region: CAISGTSGERQTQYF. In DNA form, the CDR3 reads TGTGCCATCAGTGGGACTAGCGGAGAGAGGCAGACCCAGTACTTC.

The J gene is TRBJ1-5, the V gene TRBV5-1, with D maybe TRBD1 (5 bases). Germline V gives CDR1 SGHRS, CDR2 YFSETQ. V lost 4 bases and J 4 bases, leaving 9 bases between the germline ends. CDR3 length equals 13 residues. The CDR3 spells CASSPGGNQPQHF. CDR3 DNA sequence: TGCGCCAGCAGCCCGGGGGGGAATCAGCCCCAGCATTTT.

The chain uses TRBV7-9 and TRBJ2-4; a weak D match, TRBD1 (6 bases). The CDR3 length is 14 residues. Trimming took off 5 bases at V and 4 bases at J, with 12 bases between the two ends. Germline values: CDR1 SEHNR, CDR2 FQNEAQ (reference sequence). CDR3 protein: CASSIQGMKNIQYF. The CDR3 nucleotides are TGTGCCAGCAGCATACAGGGAATGAAAAACATTCAGTACTTC.

This clone has more than one count but fewer than ten. V is TRBV19 and J is TRBJ1-6; a weak D match, TRBD1 (6 bases). The CDR3 consists of 21 residues. The germline gives CDR1 LNHDA, CDR2 SQIVND (reference sequence). The ends were cut back, 5 bases at V and 9 bases at J, with 35 bases in the middle. In nucleotides, the CDR3 is TGTGCCAGTAGTCCCGCCGGGAGGTATGCGCAAGGGGGGACTGGCATTTCACCCCTCCACTTT. Protein: CASSPAGRYAQGGTGISPLHF.

The chain combines TRBV27 with TRBJ2-1; D perhaps matches TRBD2 (5 bases). Germline assignment: CDR1 MNHEY and CDR2 SMNVEV (reference sequence). The CDR3 has 14 amino acids. V was clipped by 4 bases and J by 9 bases, with 16 bases between them. Here the CDR3 DNA reads TGTGCCAGCAGTTCGGGATCACCTATGGCTGAGCAGTTCTTC. It translates to CASSSGSPMAEQFF.

This chain joins TRBV4-1 and TRBJ2-3; TRBD2 matches 7 bases. This CDR3 spans 17 amino acids. The germline gives CDR1 MGHRA, CDR2 YSYEKL. V lost 0 bases and J lost 1; bases outside the gene matches: 7. This chain's CDR3 is CASSQETLASRTDTQYF. CDR3 coding DNA: TGCGCCAGCAGCCAAGAGACACTAGCGTCGCGCACAGATACGCAGTATTTT.

The chain couples TRBV11-2 to TRBJ1-2; 8 bases are a match to TRBD1. Germline V gives CDR1 SGHAT, CDR2 FQNNGV. V lost 5 bases and J lost 6; bases outside the gene matches: 5. This CDR3 comprises 13 residues. The CDR3 DNA sequence: TGTGCCAGCAGCCGAACAGGGGGGAATGGCTACACCTTC. This gives the protein CASSRTGGNGYTF.

This chain connects TRBV20-1 to TRBJ1-1; D is unclear. The V end was cut by 3 bases, the J end by 7 bases, with 6 bases between. CDR1 DFQATT and CDR2 SNEGSKA come from the germline V gene (reference sequence). This CDR3 region has 10 residues. This CDR3 is CSASAVEAFF. CDR3 DNA: TGCAGTGCTAGCGCGGTTGAAGCTTTCTTT.

The V call is TRBV2, the J call TRBJ1-5; 7 bases fit TRBD1. The germline V gene has CDR1 SNHLY and CDR2 FYNNEI. V shed 5 bases and J 6 bases; nucleotides not matched to a gene: 7. CDR3 length equals 14 residues. In nucleotides, the CDR3 is TGTGCCAGCAGTCCGACAGGGTTCATTCAGCCCCAGCATTTT. Its protein product is CASSPTGFIQPQHF.

This chain connects TRBV12-5 to TRBJ1-1; the match to TRBD1 covers 8 bases. Germline CDR1 and CDR2: LGHNT and FRNRAP. CDR3 length: 14 amino acids. The J segment lost 6 bases and the V segment lost 6 bases, leaving 9 bases of the junction unmatched. CDR3 coding DNA: TGTGCTAGTGGGCAGGGGGCGCGTTGGGCTGAAGCTTTCTTT. Residues: CASGQGARWAEAFF.

This clone was found once. The chain employs TRBV6-6 and TRBJ2-2; a weak D match, TRBD1 (6 bases). CDR1 is MNHNY, CDR2 SVGAGI, per germline (reference sequence). V was pared by 5 bases and J by 0 bases, with 19 bases between. The CDR3 covers 18 residues. The CDR3 coding sequence is TGTGCCAGCAGTCGGGACACCCACCACTCAACGAACACCGGGGAGCTGTTTTTT. The encoded protein is CASSRDTHHSTNTGELFF.

The V call is TRBV3-1 (or the pseudogene TRBV3-2), the J call TRBJ2-3, with 7 bases that match TRBD1. There are 15 residues in the CDR3. The V and J ends lost 3 bases and 3 bases, in that order; junction bases with no gene match: 6. Germline CDR1 LGHDT, CDR2 YNNKEL (reference sequence). The CDR3 DNA sequence: TGTGCCAGCAGCCATAGGGACAGTAGAACAGATACGCAGTATTTT. Protein sequence: CASSHRDSRTDTQYF.

The chain recombines TRBV19 with TRBJ1-2; TRBD1 is a possible D gene (5 bases). There are 13 residues in the CDR3. V gave up 4 bases and J gave up 4 bases, with 10 bases separating them. The V gene's germline CDR1 is LNHDA and CDR2 SQIVND (reference sequence). The CDR3 nucleotides read TGTGCCAGTAGTAGGGGGGAGCTCTATGGCTACACCTTC. As protein: CASSRGELYGYTF.

CDR3 sequence reads: CASSYSVSGGNTIYF. CDR3 sequence (DNA): TGTGCCAGCAGTTACTCCGTCTCAGGAGGAAACACCATATATTTT. This chain uses TRBV6-5 with TRBJ1-3; D gene ambiguous. In germline, CDR1 is MNHEY, CDR2 SVGAGI. The CDR3 contains 15 residues. V lost 0 bases and J lost 4, with 10 bases in between.

The chain couples TRBV9 to TRBJ2-3; 8 nucleotides line up with TRBD2. CDR1 SGDLS and CDR2 YYNGEE come from the germline V gene. There are 16 residues in the CDR3. V lost 1 base, J lost 0 bases, and 4 bases stayed unmatched. In DNA form, the CDR3 reads TGTGCCAGCAGCGTATTAGCGGGACCTAGCACAGATACGCAGTATTTT. It translates to CASSVLAGPSTDTQYF.

The chain has TRBV19 and TRBJ2-4; 9 bases align to TRBD2. CDR1 is LNHDA, CDR2 SQIVND, per germline (reference sequence). V lost 4 bases and J lost 9; bases outside the gene matches: 4. This CDR3 region has 13 residues. Written as DNA, the CDR3 is TGTGCCAGTAGTAGCGGGAGGGCGGGCATTCAGTACTTC. This translates into CASSSGRAGIQYF.